Below are 31 T cell receptor beta chains sequenced from a single sample in a study of OX40 agonist ivuxolimab in advanced cancers. Sequenced by immunoSEQ multiplex PCR; TCRdb stores in-frame clones only, minus some. Of approximately 58,000 clones in the sample, about 86% were seen once. The sequenced sample was CD4+ or CD8+ T cells sorted from blood, obtained in a trial of the OX40 agonist ivuxolimab. The origin of the receptors is an adult with an advanced solid tumor such as melanoma, head and neck, liver or kidney cancer.

In this sample, this clone turned up once. The chain joins TRBV4-2 to TRBJ1-3; D is unresolved. Germline assignment: CDR1 LGHNA and CDR2 YNFKEQ. Trimming removed 8 bases from V and 2 bases from J, with 16 bases in between. The CDR3 is made up of 15 amino acids. The CDR3: CASGETAAAGNTIYF. The CDR3 DNA reads TGTGCCAGCGGAGAGACTGCAGCGGCTGGAAACACCATATATTTT.

This chain joins TRBV27 and TRBJ2-5, with 14 bases fitting TRBD2. Unmatched junction bases numbered 13, after V lost 8 bases and J lost 2 bases. This CDR3 is built from 18 residues. Germline values: CDR1 MNHEY, CDR2 SMNVEV (reference sequence). CDR3 amino acids: CASGEPGLAGVGQETQYF. For the CDR3, the DNA is TGTGCCAGCGGCGAACCGGGACTAGCGGGAGTAGGGCAAGAGACCCAGTACTTC.

V usage is TRBV5-5 and J usage is TRBJ2-2; the D is unclear. The CDR3 runs to 13 residues. V was clipped by 3 bases and J by 5 bases, with 8 bases between them. Looked up from germline, CDR1 is SGHKS and CDR2 is YYEKEE (reference sequence). The CDR3, as DNA: TGTGCCAGCAGCTCTATCCCGACCGGGGAGCTGTTTTTT. This translates into CASSSIPTGELFF.

This chain connects TRBV28 to TRBJ1-2; TRBD1 is a possible D gene (6 bases). V dropped 5 bases and J dropped 4 bases, with 14 bases sitting between them. The CDR3 loop spans 14 amino acids. The V gene's germline CDR1 is MDHEN and CDR2 SYDVKM. The DNA of the CDR3 is TGTGCCAGCAGTCACAGGGCTAGAGGCTATGGCTACACCTTC. This sequence encodes CASSHRARGYGYTF.

The chain is built from TRBV5-4 and TRBJ2-7; no reliable D call. CDR1 is SGHNT and CDR2 is YYREEE in the germline V gene (reference sequence). The germline V and J ends were trimmed by 3 bases and 0 bases, with 4 bases remaining between them. The CDR3 sequence is 12 residues long. The CDR3 is CASSSSSYEQYF. The CDR3 DNA reads as TGTGCCAGCAGCTCGAGCTCCTACGAGCAGTACTTC.

The chain recombines TRBV28 with TRBJ1-5, with D unresolved. Trimming stripped 3 bases from V and 3 bases from J, with 9 bases between. The CDR3 has 14 residues. Germline values: CDR1 MDHEN, CDR2 SYDVKM. The CDR3 spells CASSFGQINQPQHF. The CDR3 coding sequence is TGTGCCAGCAGTTTCGGTCAGATCAATCAGCCCCAGCATTTT.

The chain employs TRBV6-5 and TRBJ2-1; a weak D match, TRBD2 (7 bases). Trimming cost V 6 bases and J 7 bases, with 19 bases left between them. The CDR3 contains 15 residues. The germline CDR1 and CDR2 sequences are MNHEY and SVGAGI. The CDR3 is CASSPSGGRGNEQFF. CDR3 nucleotides: TGTGCCAGCAGCCCCTCCGGGGGGAGGGGGAATGAGCAGTTCTTC.

The CDR3 sequence is CAISESGPPLTGELFF. The CDR3 nucleotides are TGTGCCATCAGTGAGTCCGGCCCACCCTTGACCGGGGAGCTGTTTTTT. The chain uses TRBV10-3 and TRBJ2-2; D is uncertain. V was clipped by 0 bases and J by 5 bases, with 13 bases between them. CDR3 length: 16 residues. Germline V gene sequence: CDR1 ENHRY, CDR2 SYGVKD.

The V call is TRBV6-5, the J call TRBJ2-4; no clear D. The CDR3 contains 14 residues. Per the germline V gene, CDR1 is MNHEY and CDR2 is SVGAGI. V lost 5 bases to trimming and J lost 6 bases, with 14 bases between them. The CDR3 DNA reads as TGTGCCAGCAGTCCCGAGAGAAATTCAAACATTCAGTACTTC. Translation: CASSPERNSNIQYF.

J is TRBJ2-5 and V is TRBV29-1, with a tentative D call TRBD2 (5 bases). V shed 2 bases and J shed 7 bases, with 14 bases lying between them. Germline V lookup: CDR1 SQVTM, CDR2 ANQGSEA. CDR3 size: 13 residues. The CDR3 loop is CSVERSSEGTQYF. CDR3 nucleotides: TGCAGCGTTGAAAGGAGTAGCGAGGGGACCCAGTACTTC.

This chain links TRBV7-9 with TRBJ2-3, with 7 bases matching TRBD2. Germline CDR1 is SEHNR and CDR2 is FQNEAQ (reference sequence). The CDR3 runs 15 residues. V lost 2 bases and J lost 3; bases outside the gene matches: 5. In nucleotides, the CDR3 is TGTGCCAGCAGCTTACCTCCGGGGGGAACAGATACGCAGTATTTT. Its translation: CASSLPPGGTDTQYF.

The V call is TRBV10-3, the J call TRBJ1-4; 8 bases fit TRBD1. This CDR3 comprises 15 residues. CDR1 and CDR2 (germline): ENHRY, SYGVKD. Trimming cost V 8 bases and J 8 bases; bases outside gene matches: 13. CDR3 region: CAIGVSDRVGEKLFF. As DNA, the CDR3 is TGTGCCATCGGTGTCTCGGACAGGGTTGGAGAAAAACTGTTTTTT.

This chain links TRBV5-4 with TRBJ2-3; D gene uncertain. This CDR3 region has 14 residues. From germline, CDR1 is SGHNT and CDR2 YYREEE (reference sequence). V lost 0 bases, J lost 0 bases, and 5 bases lay in between. The CDR3 DNA reads as TGTGCCAGCAGCTTGGCCGTCAGCACAGATACGCAGTATTTT. This translates into CASSLAVSTDTQYF.

The chain recombines TRBV14 with TRBJ1-2; D is perhaps TRBD1 (5 bases). V was shortened by 0 bases and J by 4 bases, with 12 bases between the two germline ends. Per the germline V gene, CDR1 is SGHDN and CDR2 is FVKESK. The CDR3 is 15 residues long. The CDR3: CASSQDFDSFYGYTF. The CDR3, as DNA: TGTGCCAGCAGCCAAGATTTTGACAGTTTCTATGGCTACACCTTC.

This chain uses TRBV13 with TRBJ2-1; 10 bases are shared with TRBD2. The J segment lost 6 bases and the V segment lost 4 bases, leaving 12 bases of the junction unmatched. This CDR3 has 17 amino acids. Germline lookup yields CDR1 PRHDT and CDR2 FYEKMQ (reference sequence). CDR3 loop: CASSSPGLAGVPNEQFF. As DNA, the CDR3 is TGTGCCAGCAGCTCCCCCGGGCTAGCGGGAGTCCCCAATGAGCAGTTCTTC.

The J gene is TRBJ2-7, the V gene TRBV2; D is unresolved. V was shortened by 6 bases and J by 0 bases, with 6 bases between the two germline ends. The CDR3 has 12 amino acids. Per the germline V gene, CDR1 is SNHLY and CDR2 is FYNNEI. CDR3 coding DNA: TGTGCCAGCAGCAGTAGCTCCTACGAGCAGTACTTC. It encodes CASSSSSYEQYF.

The rearrangement links TRBV5-4 to TRBJ2-7; 7 nucleotides line up with TRBD2. CDR3 length: 15 amino acids. Trimming at V came to 4 bases and at J to 5 bases, leaving 12 bases not matched to a gene. Germline V gene data show CDR1 as SGHNT and CDR2 as YYREEE (reference sequence). CDR3 residues: CASSRMGGNTHEQYF. In DNA, the CDR3 is TGTGCCAGCAGCCGAATGGGAGGGAATACCCACGAGCAGTACTTC.

The chain couples TRBV10-3 to TRBJ2-2, with D possibly matching TRBD1 (8 bases). This CDR3 comprises 14 residues. Germline loops: CDR1 ENHRY, CDR2 SYGVKD. Trimming stripped 4 bases from V and 5 bases from J, with 11 bases between. The CDR3 bases are TGTGCCATCAGTGTACAGGGGGGGACCGGGGAGCTGTTTTTT. Translating gives CAISVQGGTGELFF.

This clone was picked up one time. The chain recombines TRBV19 with TRBJ2-2, with 9 bases fitting TRBD1. Germline V CDR1 and CDR2: LNHDA, SQIVND (reference sequence). This CDR3 comprises 17 residues. Trimming at V came to 7 bases and at J to 3 bases, leaving 12 bases not matched to a gene. The chain's CDR3 is CASTKQGAGADTGELFF. The CDR3 DNA is TGTGCCAGTACCAAACAGGGGGCCGGCGCAGACACCGGGGAGCTGTTTTTT. The full variable domain, its missing parts supplied by reference TRBV19 and TRBJ2-2, is DGGITQSPKYLFRKEGQNVTLSCEQNLNHDAMYWYRQDPGQGLRLIYYSQIVNDFQKGDIAEGYSVSREKKESFPLTVTSAQKNPTAFYLCASTKQGAGADTGELFFGEGSRLTVL.

This clone was picked up a small number of times. The chain uses TRBV10-2 and TRBJ2-2; D ambiguous. CDR1 is WSHSY and CDR2 is SAAADI in the germline V gene. The CDR3 is made up of 12 amino acids. V lost 4 bases and J lost 4, with 4 bases in between. The CDR3, as DNA: TGCGCCAGCAGTGCAATCACCGGGGAGCTGTTTTTT. As protein: CASSAITGELFF.

The chain has TRBV10-3 and TRBJ2-3; the D is unclear. Germline CDR1 ENHRY, CDR2 SYGVKD. The CDR3 spans 16 residues. The ends were cut back, 4 bases at V and 6 bases at J, with 20 bases in the middle. The CDR3 sequence: CAISANSILLGDTQYF. CDR3 coding DNA: TGTGCCATCAGTGCGAACAGTATCCTCCTAGGTGATACGCAGTATTTT.

This chain joins TRBV19 and TRBJ1-1, with a tentative D call TRBD1 (5 bases). V lost 0 bases to trimming and J lost 4 bases, with 18 bases between them. Germline V gives CDR1 LNHDA, CDR2 SQIVND (reference sequence). This CDR3 spans 17 amino acids. The CDR3 DNA is TGTGCCAGTAGTATAGAGGGGGTCGGCAGGTCGGGCACTGAAGCTTTCTTT. It encodes CASSIEGVGRSGTEAFF.

V is TRBV4-1 and J is TRBJ2-2; D is perhaps TRBD1 (5 bases). Per the germline V gene, CDR1 is MGHRA and CDR2 is YSYEKL. Trimming left V 0 bases short and J 7 bases short, with 12 bases between. CDR3 length: 15 residues. In DNA, the CDR3 is TGCGCCAGCAGCCAAGACAGGGCAGGGATCGGGGAGCTGTTTTTT. It codes for CASSQDRAGIGELFF.

The chain couples TRBV29-1 to TRBJ2-1; 12 bases are a match to TRBD2. CDR1 SQVTM and CDR2 ANQGSEA come from the germline V gene. The CDR3 spans 16 residues. V gave up 3 bases and J gave up 3 bases; unmatched junction bases: 6. The CDR3 DNA sequence: TGCAGCGTTGATCTAGCGGGAGGGTTAAACTACAATGAGCAGTTCTTC. It yields the protein CSVDLAGGLNYNEQFF.

The chain is built from TRBV5-6 and TRBJ1-5; D may be TRBD1 (5 bases). This CDR3 spans 18 amino acids. The germline CDR1 and CDR2 sequences are SGHDT and YYEEEE. V lost 4 bases, J lost 0 bases, and 20 bases lay in between. The CDR3 spells CASSLKAGRAFSNQPQHF. The DNA for the CDR3 is TGTGCCAGCAGCCTTAAAGCAGGGAGGGCGTTTAGCAATCAGCCCCAGCATTTT.

The CDR3 spells CSAIRGGKDTEAFF. In DNA, the CDR3 is TGCAGCGCAATTCGGGGAGGAAAGGACACTGAAGCTTTCTTT. The V gene is TRBV29-1, the J gene TRBJ1-1; D remains ambiguous. Germline-derived CDR1 and CDR2 are SQVTM and ANQGSEA. The V end was cut by 7 bases, the J end by 3 bases, with 18 bases between. This CDR3 region has 14 residues.

The chain employs TRBV21-1 and TRBJ2-1; TRBD2 is the table's D call and was not checked against the DNA. TRBV21-1 corresponds to a pseudogene. The CDR3 runs 17 residues. The CDR3 region is CASTLVPSRSSYNEQFF. CDR3 sequence (DNA): TGTGCCAGCACTCTCGTCCCGTCCCGTAGCTCCTACAATGAGCAGTTCTTC.

The chain joins TRBV10-1 to TRBJ2-5; D unclear. This CDR3 is built from 11 residues. V lost 3 bases, J lost 3 bases, and 2 bases lay in between. The germline gives CDR1 WNHNN, CDR2 SYGVQD (reference sequence). CDR3 nucleotides: TGCGCCAGCAGTGATAAAGAGACCCAGTACTTC. This sequence encodes CASSDKETQYF.

V gene TRBV4-2 combines with J gene TRBJ2-3; a weak D match, TRBD2 (6 bases). CDR3 length: 16 residues. Germline V gene lookup returns CDR1 LGHNA and CDR2 YNFKEQ. V lost 0 bases and J lost 1, with 11 bases in between. CDR3 nucleotide sequence: TGTGCCAGCAGCCAAGAGCCGCGCGGGGGCACAGATACGCAGTATTTT. Amino acids: CASSQEPRGGTDTQYF.

The V gene is TRBV18, the J gene TRBJ1-5; tentatively, D is TRBD1 (5 bases). Trimming took off 3 bases at V and 7 bases at J, with 10 bases between the two ends. The germline V gene encodes CDR1 KGHSH and CDR2 LQKENI. The CDR3 extends over 13 amino acids. Here the CDR3 DNA reads TGTGCCAGCTCACCCCAGACAGACCAGCCCCAGCATTTT. Amino acids: CASSPQTDQPQHF.

The CDR3 here is CAWSVVSGSFLDTQYF. As DNA, the CDR3 is TGTGCCTGGAGTGTAGTTTCTGGATCTTTTCTAGATACGCAGTATTTT. This chain uses TRBV30 with TRBJ2-3; no clear D gene. This CDR3 is 16 amino acids long. Trimming removed 0 bases at V and 5 bases at J, with 18 bases between. Germline CDR1 GTSNPN, CDR2 SVGIG (reference sequence).